This record covers a single T cell receptor beta chain. These data originate in a study of shared clonotypes between healthy human individuals. Germline lookup yields CDR1 SGHNT and CDR2 YENEEA. The length of the CDR3 is 15 residues. J gave up 7 bases and V 3 bases, and 9 bases lay outside the gene matches. Clones were read by immunoSEQ multiplex PCR, and TCRdb kept only the in-frame ones, dropping some. The sample lists 2 million to 3 million clones; over 85% were seen once. The sequence derives from a man between 18 and 35 years old in good health. The chain is built from TRBV11-3 and TRBJ2-5, with 9 bases fitting TRBD2. The sequenced material came from naive CD4+ T cells sorted from blood. Indicated subset: CD45RA+ positively selected. CDR3 amino acids: CASSLELAGIGTQYF. In nucleotides, the CDR3 is TGTGCCAGCAGCTTGGAGCTAGCGGGGATTGGGACCCAGTACTTC.